This T cell receptor beta chain was observed in a study of blood T cell repertoires in COVID-19. The wider study: The study drew acute and convalescent COVID-19 samples from the United States, Italy and Spain.

J gave up 8 bases and V 4 bases, and 4 bases lay outside the gene matches. This CDR3 region has 12 residues. In germline, CDR1 is SGHTA, CDR2 FQGNSA. The authors' processing: Reference gene primer amplification yielded estimated nucleated cell counts. This table comes from immunoSEQ multiplex PCR, and its TCRdb copy is limited to in-frame clones, with some not included. The V and J calls and the clone size are those of that table, but D and trimming were determined from the DNA. The sample includes some 33,000 clones, 91% of them seen just once. This chain joins TRBV7-2 and TRBJ1-1; 7 bases are shared with TRBD1. Sequencing was carried out using peripheral blood. This receptor was obtained from a human donor in a cohort sampled during active COVID-19. In nucleotides, the CDR3 is TGTGCCAGCAGCTCGACAGGGATCGAAGCTTTCTTT. As protein: CASSSTGIEAFF.